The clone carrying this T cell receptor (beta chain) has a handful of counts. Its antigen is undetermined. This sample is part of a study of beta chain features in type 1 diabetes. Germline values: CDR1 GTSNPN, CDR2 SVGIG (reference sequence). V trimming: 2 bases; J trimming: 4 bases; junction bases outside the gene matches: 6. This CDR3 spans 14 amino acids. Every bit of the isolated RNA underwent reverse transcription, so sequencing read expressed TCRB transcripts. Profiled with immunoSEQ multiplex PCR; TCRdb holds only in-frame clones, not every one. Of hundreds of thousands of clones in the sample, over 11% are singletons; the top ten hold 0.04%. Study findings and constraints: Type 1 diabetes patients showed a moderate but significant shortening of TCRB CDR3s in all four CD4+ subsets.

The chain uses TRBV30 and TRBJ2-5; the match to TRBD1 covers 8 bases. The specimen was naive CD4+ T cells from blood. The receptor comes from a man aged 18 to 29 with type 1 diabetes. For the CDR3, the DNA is TGTGCCTGGAGTAGGGTGACAGGGGTAGAGACCCAGTACTTC. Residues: CAWSRVTGVETQYF.